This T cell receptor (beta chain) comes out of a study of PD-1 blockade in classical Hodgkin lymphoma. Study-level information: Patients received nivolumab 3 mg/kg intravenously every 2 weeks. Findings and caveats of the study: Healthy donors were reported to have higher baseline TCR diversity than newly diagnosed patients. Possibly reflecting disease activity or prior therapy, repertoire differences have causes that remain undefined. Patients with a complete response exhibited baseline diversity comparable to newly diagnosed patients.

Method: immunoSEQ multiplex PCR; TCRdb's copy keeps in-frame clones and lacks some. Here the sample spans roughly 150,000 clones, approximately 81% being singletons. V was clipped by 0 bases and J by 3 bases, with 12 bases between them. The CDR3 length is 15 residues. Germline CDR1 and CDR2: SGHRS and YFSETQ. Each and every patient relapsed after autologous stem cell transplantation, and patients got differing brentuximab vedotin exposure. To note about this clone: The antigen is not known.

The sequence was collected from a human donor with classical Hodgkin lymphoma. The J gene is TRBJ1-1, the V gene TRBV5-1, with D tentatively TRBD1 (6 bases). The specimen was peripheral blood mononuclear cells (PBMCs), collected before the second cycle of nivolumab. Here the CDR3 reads CASSLDGGQDTEAFF. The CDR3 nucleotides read TGCGCCAGCAGCTTGGATGGGGGGCAGGACACTGAAGCTTTCTTT.